This entry lists 32 T cell receptor beta chains sequenced from one sample in a study of PD-1 blockade in classical Hodgkin lymphoma. Libraries were prepared by immunoSEQ multiplex PCR; TCRdb keeps only in-frame clonotypes and omits some of them. Of more than 15,000 clones listed, approximately 64% are singletons. Each patient's relapse followed autologous stem cell transplantation, and brentuximab vedotin exposure varied. Sequencing used peripheral blood mononuclear cells (PBMCs), obtained before the second cycle of nivolumab. The source is a human donor with classical Hodgkin lymphoma.

Within the sample, this clone is medium-sized. The chain is built from TRBV19 and TRBJ2-1; D is undetermined. The CDR3 spans 14 residues. Germline CDR1 reads LNHDA; CDR2 reads SQIVND (reference sequence). Between the trimmed V and J ends, which lost 3 bases and 6 bases, there was a span of 12 bases. The CDR3 loop is CASSITPAGNEQFF. As DNA, the CDR3 is TGTGCCAGTAGTATTACCCCCGCCGGCAATGAGCAGTTCTTC.

This chain links TRBV5-4 with TRBJ2-1; D possibly matches TRBD1 or TRBD2 (5 bases each). Germline values: CDR1 SGHNT, CDR2 YYREEE (reference sequence). Between the trimmed V and J ends, which lost 5 bases and 2 bases, there was a span of 14 bases. This CDR3 is built from 15 residues. The CDR3 DNA is TGTGCCAGCAGAGCCGGGACGGTGGCCTACAATGAGCAGTTCTTC. Translating it yields CASRAGTVAYNEQFF.

The count of this clone is one. This chain joins TRBV5-1 and TRBJ2-1; TRBD2 matches 13 bases. V gave up 0 bases and J gave up 13 bases; unmatched junction bases: 7. Germline V gene sequence: CDR1 SGHRS, CDR2 YFSETQ. This CDR3 is built from 15 residues. CDR3 coding DNA: TGCGCCAGCAGCTTGGGACGGACTAGCGGGAGATTTCAGTTCTTC. Its translation is CASSLGRTSGRFQFF.

The genes are TRBV19 and TRBJ2-5; no firm D call. Per germline, CDR1 LNHDA and CDR2 SQIVND (reference sequence). The CDR3 runs to 15 residues. V lost 3 bases to trimming and J lost 5 bases, with 16 bases between them. The CDR3 nucleotides are TGTGCCAGTAGTATGATTAGTCACCCGGAGGAGACCCAGTACTTC. Its protein is CASSMISHPEETQYF.

This clone was seen more than once but under ten times. The chain combines TRBV14 with TRBJ1-3; possible D gene TRBD1, 5 bases. CDR3 size: 16 residues. CDR1 and CDR2 (germline): SGHDN, FVKESK. V was trimmed by 4 bases and J by 3 bases, leaving 16 bases between them. CDR3 sequence (DNA): TGTGCCAGCAGCCCAGGGTGGGGTCGGCTTGGAAACACCATATATTTT. Translated, it gives CASSPGWGRLGNTIYF. The variable domain in full, with the rest retrieved from reference TRBV14 and TRBJ1-3, is EAGVTQFPSHSVIEKGQTVTLRCDPISGHDNLYWYRRVMGKEIKFLLHFVKESKQDESGMPNNRFLAERTGGTYSTLKVQPAELEDSGVYFCASSPGWGRLGNTIYFGEGSWLTVV.

The V call is TRBV4-2, the J call TRBJ2-1; D is unresolved. The V end was cut by 0 bases, the J end by 9 bases, with 9 bases between. There are 13 residues in the CDR3. Looked up from germline, CDR1 is LGHNA and CDR2 is YNFKEQ. CDR3 residues: CASSQESAPEQFF. The CDR3 DNA is TGTGCCAGCAGCCAAGAATCGGCTCCTGAGCAGTTCTTC.

V is TRBV4-1 and J is TRBJ2-7, with D unresolved. CDR1 is MGHRA, CDR2 YSYEKL, per germline. The CDR3 has 16 amino acids. Trimming took off 1 base at V and 0 bases at J, with 13 bases between the two ends. CDR3 coding DNA: TGCGCCAGCAGCCAAGTCTTGGCGGCGAGCTCCTACGAGCAGTACTTC. Translated, it gives CASSQVLAASSYEQYF.

V gene TRBV23-1 combines with J gene TRBJ1-6; 11 nucleotides agree with TRBD1. TRBV23-1 falls under the ORF class, with uncertain function. The V and J ends lost 0 bases and 3 bases, in that order; junction bases with no gene match: 4. The CDR3 is 18 residues long. CDR3 nucleotide sequence: TGCGCCAGCAGTCAATCGGAGGGACAGGGGGACTATAATTCACCCCTCCACTTT. The encoded protein is CASSQSEGQGDYNSPLHF.

V gene TRBV28 combines with J gene TRBJ1-1; no firm D call. Germline assignment: CDR1 MDHEN and CDR2 SYDVKM. The length of the CDR3 is 11 residues. V gave up 6 bases and J gave up 8 bases, with 10 bases separating them. CDR3 sequence reads: CASRQHGEAFF. CDR3 DNA sequence: TGTGCCAGCAGGCAGCATGGAGAAGCTTTCTTT.

The genes are TRBV2 and TRBJ2-7; 8 positions agree with TRBD2. The CDR3 is 16 residues long. J gave up 5 bases and V 5 bases, and 14 bases lay outside the gene matches. Germline V CDR1 and CDR2: SNHLY, FYNNEI. The CDR3 loop is CASSSARAGVSHEQYF. The CDR3 coding sequence is TGTGCCAGCAGTTCCGCGAGAGCGGGAGTTTCCCACGAGCAGTACTTC.

In this sample, this clone is medium-sized. This chain connects TRBV28 to TRBJ2-7; 8 nucleotides agree with TRBD1. There are 14 residues in the CDR3. Germline V gives CDR1 MDHEN, CDR2 SYDVKM. V gave up 3 bases and J gave up 5 bases; unmatched junction bases: 6. The CDR3 region has the DNA TGTGCCAGCAGTTTGTTTCGGACAGGGAACGAGCAGTACTTC. This codes for CASSLFRTGNEQYF.

In the case of this clone: A far larger clone is one base from this, pointing to a likely read error. The rearrangement uses TRBV4-2 and TRBJ2-7, with 13 positions matching TRBD2. This CDR3 contains 15 residues. V lost 2 bases and J lost 3; bases outside the gene matches: 1. Germline CDR1 reads LGHNA; CDR2 reads YNFKEQ. The CDR3 bases are TGTGCCAGCAGCCAATGGACTAGCGGGAGCTACGAGCAGTACTTC. Translation: CASSQWTSGSYEQYF.

The gene calls are TRBV6-5 and TRBJ1-5; the D is unclear. The CDR3 runs 15 residues. Deletions cut 0 bases from V and 7 bases from J, with 13 bases between. Germline V gene sequence: CDR1 MNHEY, CDR2 SVGAGI. The CDR3 DNA follows: TGTGCCAGCAGTTACTCGTTAGAGGGAGGCCAGCCCCAGCATTTT. This gives the protein CASSYSLEGGQPQHF.

The V and J genes are TRBV7-2 and TRBJ1-2, with D unclear. The V gene's germline CDR1 is SGHTA and CDR2 FQGNSA. The V end was cut by 7 bases, the J end by 2 bases, with 8 bases between. The length of the CDR3 is 12 residues. The CDR3, as DNA: TGTGCCAGCACCAAACAAAACTATGGCTACACCTTC. It codes for CASTKQNYGYTF.

Written as DNA, the CDR3 is TGTGCCAGCAGCCTGAGACGCGAAAGGATCTCTGGAAACACCATATATTTT. The encoded protein is CASSLRRERISGNTIYF. The rearrangement joins TRBV11-2 to TRBJ1-3; D remains unclear. CDR1 is SGHAT, CDR2 FQNNGV, per germline. V lost 5 bases, J lost 0 bases, and 17 bases lay in between. The CDR3 sequence is 17 residues long.

The chain couples TRBV4-1 to TRBJ2-7, with TRBD2 matching over 7 bases. Germline V lookup: CDR1 MGHRA, CDR2 YSYEKL. This CDR3 contains 16 residues. Trimming took 1 base from V and 3 from J; bases not matched to a gene: 9. The CDR3 here is CASSQVGEGVGYEQYF. CDR3 bases: TGCGCCAGCAGCCAAGTGGGGGAGGGAGTGGGCTACGAGCAGTACTTC.

The chain uses TRBV7-6 and TRBJ1-5, with 10 nucleotides matching TRBD1. This CDR3 is built from 15 residues. Germline values: CDR1 SGHVS, CDR2 FNYEAQ. J was trimmed by 6 bases and V by 1 base; bases with no gene match: 3. Here the CDR3 DNA reads TGTGCCAGCAGCTTAGGGGGGACAGGGGTTCAGCCCCAGCATTTT. It specifies CASSLGGTGVQPQHF.

V usage is TRBV4-2 and J usage is TRBJ1-3; D gene uncertain. The germline V gene encodes CDR1 LGHNA and CDR2 YNFKEQ. Trimming stripped 1 base from V and 0 bases from J, with 13 bases between. The CDR3 spans 17 residues. The CDR3 sequence is CASSQAANSYSGNTIYF. CDR3 DNA: TGTGCCAGCAGCCAAGCCGCAAATTCGTACTCTGGAAACACCATATATTTT.

Only one count was recorded for this clone. The CDR3 reads CASRGLAGGRSYNEQFF. The CDR3 region has the DNA TGTGCCAGCAGGGGACTAGCGGGAGGAAGGTCCTACAATGAGCAGTTCTTC. The gene calls are TRBV28 and TRBJ2-1; 15 bases fit TRBD2. Losses at the gene ends were 6 bases for V and 1 base for J; bases not matched to a gene: 4. Germline CDR1 is MDHEN and CDR2 is SYDVKM. The CDR3 spans 17 residues.

The J gene is TRBJ1-2, the V gene TRBV29-1; D remains ambiguous. With 6 bases removed from V and 4 bases from J, the gap between germline ends came to 6 bases. Per the germline V gene, CDR1 is SQVTM and CDR2 is ANQGSEA. This CDR3 contains 10 residues. The CDR3 DNA is TGCAGCGTCGATAGCTATGGCTACACCTTC. Its translation is CSVDSYGYTF.

CDR3 residues: CASSAGSGANVLTF. In nucleotides, the CDR3 is TGTGCCAGCAGTGCAGGCTCTGGGGCCAACGTCCTGACTTTC. The gene calls are TRBV2 and TRBJ2-6; D unresolved. Per germline, CDR1 SNHLY and CDR2 FYNNEI. This CDR3 is built from 14 residues. V dropped 4 bases and J dropped 0 bases, with 4 bases sitting between them.

The chain recombines TRBV4-1 with TRBJ2-7, with a possible D match to TRBD2 (5 bases). Trimming took off 3 bases at V and 4 bases at J, with 13 bases between the two ends. The CDR3 sequence is 14 residues long. Germline loops: CDR1 MGHRA, CDR2 YSYEKL. In DNA, the CDR3 is TGCGCCAGCAGCCAGGAGCGTTCGGGGTACGAGCAGTACTTC. Translation: CASSQERSGYEQYF.

The V and J genes are TRBV6-6 and TRBJ2-5; D uncertain. Germline lookup yields CDR1 MNHNY and CDR2 SVGAGI (reference sequence). V lost 5 bases, J lost 4 bases, and 14 bases lay in between. This CDR3 contains 14 residues. As DNA, the CDR3 is TGTGCCAGCAGTCCCCGATCTGCCGGAGAGACCCAGTACTTC. This gives the protein CASSPRSAGETQYF.

This clone was detected a few times. The J gene is TRBJ2-7, the V gene TRBV9, with TRBD2 identical over 7 bases. Germline V gives CDR1 SGDLS, CDR2 YYNGEE. There are 15 residues in the CDR3. V trimming: 3 bases; J trimming: 7 bases; junction bases outside the gene matches: 13. CDR3 sequence: CASSARTSATGEQYF. In DNA, the CDR3 is TGTGCCAGCAGCGCCCGGACTAGTGCTACGGGGGAGCAGTACTTC.

The rearrangement links TRBV2 to TRBJ2-7; no reliable D call. Germline-derived CDR1 and CDR2 are SNHLY and FYNNEI. Trimming shortened V by 5 bases and J by 4 bases, and 9 bases separated the two germline ends. CDR3 length: 12 residues. The CDR3 is CASSMDPYEQYF. The CDR3 nucleotides are TGTGCCAGCAGTATGGACCCTTACGAGCAGTACTTC.

The sample holds a few counts of this clone. The chain couples TRBV5-5 to TRBJ2-7; 8 bases are a match to TRBD2. V shed 4 bases and J 5 bases; nucleotides not matched to a gene: 14. The germline CDR1 and CDR2 sequences are SGHKS and YYEKEE (reference sequence). This CDR3 has 16 residues. The CDR3 here is CASSGLAGNRADEQYF. DNA for the CDR3: TGTGCCAGCAGCGGATTAGCGGGAAATAGGGCGGACGAGCAGTACTTC.

The V and J genes are TRBV7-9 and TRBJ1-5, with D perhaps matching TRBD1 (6 bases). The V gene's germline CDR1 is SEHNR and CDR2 FQNEAQ (reference sequence). Trimming left V 3 bases short and J 7 bases short, with 25 bases between. CDR3 length: 18 residues. For the CDR3, the DNA is TGTGCCAGCAGCTTTAGTCCGGGGGCGGTAATGAGGGGCCAGCCCCAGCATTTT. Protein product: CASSFSPGAVMRGQPQHF.

The chain is built from TRBV25-1 and TRBJ2-5, with a possible D match to TRBD2 (5 bases). Germline CDR1 MGHDK, CDR2 SYGVNS. V lost 3 bases and J 5 bases, leaving 13 bases between the germline ends. The CDR3 contains 14 residues. CDR3 coding DNA: TGTGCCAGCAGTGATGTCTGGACTGGGGAGACCCAGTACTTC. Its protein is CASSDVWTGETQYF.

This clone has only a few counts. The CDR3 nucleotides read TGTGCCAGCAGTATAACACAAGACTATGGCTACACCTTC. It encodes CASSITQDYGYTF. V usage is TRBV27 and J usage is TRBJ1-2, with D hard to call. The CDR3 contains 13 residues. V lost 5 bases and J lost 3, with 10 bases in between. Germline V gene data show CDR1 as MNHEY and CDR2 as SMNVEV (reference sequence).

This chain links TRBV18 with TRBJ2-7; TRBD1 aligns across 9 bases. The CDR3 has 14 amino acids. Germline CDR1 reads KGHSH; CDR2 reads LQKENI. The V gene end was trimmed by 5 bases and the J gene end by 3 bases; junction bases not matched to a gene: 5. The CDR3 spells CASSTGTGNYEQYF. The DNA of the CDR3 is TGTGCCAGCTCAACCGGGACAGGGAACTACGAGCAGTACTTC.

This clone qualifies as medium-sized. The V call is TRBV5-1, the J call TRBJ2-1; 11 nucleotides agree with TRBD2. Germline-derived CDR1 and CDR2 are SGHRS and YFSETQ. With V trimmed by 1 base and J by 1 base, 1 base remained unmatched. This CDR3 contains 16 residues. The CDR3 nucleotides are TGCGCCAGCAGCTTGACTAGCGGGAGATCCTACAATGAGCAGTTCTTC. Its protein is CASSLTSGRSYNEQFF. The whole variable domain, filled in from reference TRBV5-1 and TRBJ2-1, reads KAGVTQTPRYLIKTRGQQVTLSCSPISGHRSVSWYQQTPGQGLQFLFEYFSETQRNKGNFPGRFSGRQFSNSRSEMNVSTLELGDSALYLCASSLTSGRSYNEQFFGPGTRLTVL.

CDR3 loop: CASETRRGDTQYF. Written as DNA, the CDR3 is TGTGCCAGCGAGACACGGCGGGGAGATACGCAGTATTTT. This chain uses TRBV7-9 with TRBJ2-3; tentatively, D is TRBD2 (6 bases). The length of the CDR3 is 13 residues. Germline V CDR1 and CDR2: SEHNR, FQNEAQ (reference sequence). V lost 8 bases to trimming and J lost 5 bases, with 14 bases between them.